This TCR beta chain was sequenced during a study of blood T cells in healthy people across ages. This clonotype has a single count. The CDR3 has 14 amino acids. A J-beta primer mix and a sample-barcoded 5' primer were used in a second PCR of about 7 to 12 cycles. From the 5' RACE reads, TCRdb called clonotypes with MiXCR, one entry per CDR3 protein. The repertoire includes 1 million to 1.2 million distinct CDR3 sequences, roughly two fifths of them detected once, and around 14% sits in the top ten. Sequencing input: blood. This receptor was identified in a man between 18 and 35 years old in good health. J is TRBJ2-1 and V is TRBV12-3 or TRBV12-4; 7 bases line up with TRBD1. The J call may be faulty, since TRBJ2-7 better matches the DNA end. The CDR3 sequence: CATGGENAQNEQYF. The CDR3 DNA sequence: TGTGCCACAGGGGGAGAAAATGCTCAAAATGAGCAGTACTTC.